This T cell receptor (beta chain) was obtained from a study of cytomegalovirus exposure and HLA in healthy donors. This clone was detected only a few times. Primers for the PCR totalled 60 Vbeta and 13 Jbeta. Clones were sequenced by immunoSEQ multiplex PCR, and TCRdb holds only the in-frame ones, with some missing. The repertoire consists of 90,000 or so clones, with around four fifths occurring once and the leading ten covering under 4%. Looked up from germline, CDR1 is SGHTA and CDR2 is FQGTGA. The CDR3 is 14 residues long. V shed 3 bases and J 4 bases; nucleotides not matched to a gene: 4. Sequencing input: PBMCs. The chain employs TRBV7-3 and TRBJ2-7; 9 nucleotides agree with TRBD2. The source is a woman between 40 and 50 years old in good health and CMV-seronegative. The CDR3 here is CASSFTSGPYEQYF. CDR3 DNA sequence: TGTGCCAGCAGCTTCACTAGCGGGCCTTACGAGCAGTACTTC.